These 4 T cell receptor beta chains share one sample of origin, sequenced in a study of blood T cell repertoires in COVID-19 (TCRdb year 2020). Libraries were made using the immunoSEQ multiplex PCR assay. TCRdb provides this immuneACCESS table in a form limited to in-frame rearrangements. Some clones are lacking; in checked studies, under half of them reflect an unresolved V gene, and why the rest are absent is not known. The sample contains some 150,000 clones, around 85% of them found a single time. Clones ranked in the top ten supply 3% to 4% of the sample. The sample consisted of peripheral blood. These receptor sequences come from a man in his sixties or seventies with acute or convalescent COVID-19.

The V call is TRBV5-1, the J call TRBJ1-5; 11 nucleotides agree with TRBD1. CDR1 SGHRS and CDR2 YFSETQ come from the germline V gene. V shed 7 bases, J shed 5 bases, and the junction held 5 bases outside the gene matches. The CDR3 sequence is 14 residues long. In DNA form, the CDR3 reads TGCGCCAGCGCTGTGGGACAGGGGGATCAGCCCCAGCATTTT. It is translated as CASAVGQGDQPQHF.

The chain couples TRBV7-2 to TRBJ2-7; TRBD2 agrees at 8 bases. The germline V gene encodes CDR1 SGHTA and CDR2 FQGNSA. The CDR3 spans 16 residues. V gave up 1 base and J gave up 4 bases; unmatched junction bases: 9. The CDR3 sequence: CASSLGPGRAGYEQYF. In nucleotides, the CDR3 is TGTGCCAGCAGCTTAGGGCCCGGGAGGGCCGGGTACGAGCAGTACTTC.

V gene TRBV29-1 combines with J gene TRBJ2-3; D perhaps matches TRBD2 (6 bases). The CDR3 is made up of 14 amino acids. V was cut by 6 bases and J by 4 bases, with 17 bases left in between. CDR1 and CDR2 (germline): SQVTM, ANQGSEA. CDR3 sequence reads: CSVGPQWEADTQYF. As DNA, the CDR3 is TGCAGCGTGGGACCCCAATGGGAGGCAGATACGCAGTATTTT.

This clone was seen once. The chain uses TRBV7-9 and TRBJ1-5; 8 positions agree with TRBD1. Germline V lookup: CDR1 SEHNR, CDR2 FQNEAQ (reference sequence). J gave up 1 base and V 2 bases, and 13 bases lay outside the gene matches. The CDR3 has 19 residues. CDR3 sequence: CASSLPHNRGVYSNQPQHF. CDR3 DNA sequence: TGTGCCAGCAGCTTACCTCACAACAGGGGGGTGTACAGCAATCAGCCCCAGCATTTT. Complete variable domain (other parts from reference TRBV7-9 and TRBJ1-5): DTGVSQNPRHKITKRGQNVTFRCDPISEHNRLYWYRQTLGQGPEFLTYFQNEAQLEKSRLLSDRFSAERPKGSFSTLEIQRTEQGDSAMYLCASSLPHNRGVYSNQPQHFGDGTRLSIL.